The clone carrying this T cell receptor (beta chain) has at least ten counts. Its antigen is as yet unknown. This sample was included in a study of identical twins. General study points: Out-of-frame beta chain sequences displayed weaker excess sharing between twins.

The CDR3 is 15 residues long. Trimming took off 4 bases at V and 0 bases at J, with 11 bases between the two ends. Germline-derived CDR1 and CDR2 are SGHRS and YFSETQ. In TCRdb, the 5' RACE reads were re-called with MiXCR into one record per CDR3 protein. The table includes around 160,000 distinct CDR3 sequences, around 3.6% detected once. The source is a man aged 18 to 30 in good health. The V gene is TRBV5-1, the J gene TRBJ2-4; tentative D call: TRBD1 (6 bases). The sample comprised memory T cells sorted from blood. The chain's CDR3 is CASSATGQAKNIQYF. CDR3 in DNA: TGCGCCAGCAGCGCCACGGGACAAGCCAAAAACATTCAGTACTTC.